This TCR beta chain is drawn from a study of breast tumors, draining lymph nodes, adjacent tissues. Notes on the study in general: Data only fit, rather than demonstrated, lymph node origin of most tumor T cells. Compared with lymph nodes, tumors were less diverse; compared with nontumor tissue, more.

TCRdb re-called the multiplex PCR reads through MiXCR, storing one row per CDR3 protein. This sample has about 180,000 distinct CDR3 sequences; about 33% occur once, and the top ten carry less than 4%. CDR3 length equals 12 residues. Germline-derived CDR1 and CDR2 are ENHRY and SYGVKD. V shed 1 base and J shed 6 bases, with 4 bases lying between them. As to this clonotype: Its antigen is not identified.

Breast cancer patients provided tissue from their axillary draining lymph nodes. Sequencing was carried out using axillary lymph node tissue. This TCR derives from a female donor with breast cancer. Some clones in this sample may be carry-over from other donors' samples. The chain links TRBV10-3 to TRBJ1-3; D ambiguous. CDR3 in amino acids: CAISELENTIYF. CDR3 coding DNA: TGTGCCATCAGTGAGTTGGAAAACACCATATATTTT.